Sequencing of this T cell receptor beta chain was carried out in a study of cytomegalovirus exposure and HLA in healthy donors. Details on this clone: Its antigen is currently unknown.

A multiplex PCR was run with 60 Vbeta primers and 13 Jbeta primers. Assay: immunoSEQ multiplex PCR; the TCRdb copy retains only in-frame clones and omits some. The sample contains about 130,000 clones, around 77% of which appear only once. General observations from the study: Indistinguishability led to the exclusion of some V segments, TRBV6-2 and TRBV6-3 included.

The CDR3 contains 15 residues. The V gene end was trimmed by 4 bases and the J gene end by 2 bases; junction bases not matched to a gene: 5. Germline V gene lookup returns CDR1 SGHRS and CDR2 YFSETQ. Sequenced: PBMCs. The chain has TRBV5-1 and TRBJ2-1; the match to TRBD1 covers 8 bases. This TCR derives from a man aged 30-40 years in good health and CMV-seronegative. CDR3 sequence: CASSHGQGPYNEQFF. The CDR3 DNA is TGCGCCAGCAGCCACGGACAGGGCCCCTACAATGAGCAGTTCTTC.